A selection of T cell receptor beta chains follows, all from one sample in a study of T cells in Graves' hyperthyroidism and ophthalmopathy. MiXCR, run by TCRdb on the multiplex PCR reads, gives a single entry per CDR3 protein. Of about 360,000 distinct CDR3 sequences listed, roughly an eighth are singletons. Sequences were obtained from blood. These receptors came from a young woman with Graves' hyperthyroidism. Each CDR3 is given with its conserved first and last residue. Each record gives: J gene, V gene, CDR3 length, CDR3 protein.

>TRBJ1-2|TRBV18|13
CASSQRTVGGYTF
>TRBJ2-7|TRBV28|13
CASSLQRHYEQYF
>TRBJ2-2|TRBV4-2|16
CASRPSGGANTGELFF
>TRBJ2-1|TRBV4-3|13
CASSQALLAEQFF
>TRBJ2-2|TRBV5-1|16
CASSLAGGGAGGELFF
>TRBJ1-5|TRBV5-6|17
CASSSYPGLLGNQPQHF
>TRBJ2-5|TRBV5-1|15
CASSLAIGVQETQYF
>TRBJ2-3|TRBV7-2|15
CASSLQGGGTDTQYF
>TRBJ1-1|TRBV3-1|15
CASSLSGGAYTEAFF
>TRBJ2-7|TRBV7-7|13
CATSKNPGYEQYF
>TRBJ1-2|TRBV4-1|17
CASSQPTTALGLDRYTF
>TRBJ2-3|TRBV20-1|15
CSANGDSRSTDTQYF
>TRBJ2-1|TRBV5-4|14
CASSSRGSINEQFF
>TRBJ2-1|TRBV7-9|12
CASSGGYNEQFF
>TRBJ2-1|TRBV28|15
CASSPAGSSYNEQFF
>TRBJ1-5|TRBV6-1|15
CASSESVYGNQPQHF
>TRBJ2-5|TRBV6-1|16
CASSEALAGGQETQYF
>TRBJ2-2|TRBV5-5|12
CASSSLDRELFF
>TRBJ2-1|TRBV3-1|15
CASSPASSFYNEQFF
>TRBJ1-6|TRBV7-8|14
CASSLGVINSPLHF
>TRBJ2-7|TRBV19|14
CATNQAFSGGEQYF
>TRBJ2-2|TRBV2|16
CASSAAGTTNTGELFF
>TRBJ2-1|TRBV24-1|13
CATAGGRIYEQFF
>TRBJ2-7|TRBV2|14
CASSELVGTGEQYF
>TRBJ2-4|TRBV28|15
CATSRDSIAKNIQYF
>TRBJ1-6|TRBV6-1|15
CASSPLDRGDSPLHF
>TRBJ2-1|TRBV28|17
CASSYTPGTGDADEQFF
>TRBJ1-1|TRBV13|18
CASSPQFPGQVMNTEAFF
>TRBJ2-7|TRBV27|15
CASSLGQGHRYEQYF
>TRBJ2-5|TRBV20-1|14
CSARTTSGRETQYF
>TRBJ1-2|TRBV2|12
CASSEVAAGYTF
>TRBJ2-1|TRBV7-9|14
CASSHQGDYNEQFF
>TRBJ1-4|TRBV15|18
CATSSPTGRTGDREKLFF
>TRBJ2-7|TRBV6-2/TRBV6-3|12
CASSYDGYEQYF
>TRBJ2-5|TRBV7-9|14
CALGASYRAETQYF
>TRBJ1-2|TRBV2|9
CAIREGYTF
>TRBJ1-1|TRBV30|12
CAWSARRTEAFF
>TRBJ2-7|TRBV6-7|16
CASSYWVGQLTGEQYF
>TRBJ1-1|TRBV6-5|12
CASSYGQTQAFF
>TRBJ2-5|TRBV3-1|12
CASSQGGETQYF
>TRBJ1-4|TRBV29-1|15
CSVEGESSGVEKLFF
>TRBJ2-3|TRBV7-2|16
CASSTSGRDGTDTQYF
>TRBJ2-7|TRBV20-1|14
CSAAGTPFFNEQYF
>TRBJ2-7|TRBV2|17
CASSETYFGGADYEQYF
>TRBJ1-2|TRBV6-1|18
CASRDNRDRGWGEIPYTF
>TRBJ2-2|TRBV7-9|18
CASSLTWTSGGSGGELFF
>TRBJ2-3|TRBV10-3|16
CAISDRRMGGTDTQYF
>TRBJ2-1|TRBV7-3|16
CASSLDFSGSYNEQFF
>TRBJ2-7|TRBV20-1|15
CSTSPGASGDYEQYF
>TRBJ2-7|TRBV11-2|16
CASSLTGGAHSSEQYF
>TRBJ1-2|TRBV9|13
CASTRTANYGYTF
>TRBJ2-2|TRBV28|14
CASSPGGHTGELFF
>TRBJ2-5|TRBV20-1|13
CSAIHRGRETQYF
>TRBJ1-1|TRBV19|16
CASSWDRSSGDTEAFF
>TRBJ2-6|TRBV2|16
CASWGQGFTGANVLTF
>TRBJ1-1|TRBV24-1|12
CATSVRGREAFF
>TRBJ1-1|TRBV7-9|13
CASSFDRATEAFF
>TRBJ2-7|TRBV24-1|16
CATSDPGQGGTYEQYF
>TRBJ1-4|TRBV7-8|15
CASSLRRAVGEKLFF